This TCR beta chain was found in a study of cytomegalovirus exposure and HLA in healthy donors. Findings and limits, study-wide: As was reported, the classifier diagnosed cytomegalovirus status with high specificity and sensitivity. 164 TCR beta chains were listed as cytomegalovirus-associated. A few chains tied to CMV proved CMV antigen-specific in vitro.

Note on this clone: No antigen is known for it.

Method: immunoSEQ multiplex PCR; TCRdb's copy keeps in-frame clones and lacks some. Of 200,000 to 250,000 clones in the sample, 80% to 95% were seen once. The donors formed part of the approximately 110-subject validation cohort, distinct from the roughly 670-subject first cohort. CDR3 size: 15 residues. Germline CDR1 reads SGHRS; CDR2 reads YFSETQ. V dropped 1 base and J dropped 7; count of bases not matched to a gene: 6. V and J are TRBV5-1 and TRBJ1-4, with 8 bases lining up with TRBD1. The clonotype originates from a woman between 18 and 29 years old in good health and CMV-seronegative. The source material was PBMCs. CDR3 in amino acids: CASSLSRGQAEKLFF. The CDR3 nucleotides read TGCGCCAGCAGCTTGTCCAGGGGACAGGCTGAAAAACTGTTTTTT.